This T cell receptor beta chain was obtained from a study of cytomegalovirus exposure and HLA in healthy donors. Notes on the study in general: A classifier reportedly called cytomegalovirus status with high sensitivity and specificity.

Germline assignment: CDR1 MRHNA and CDR2 SNTAGT. This CDR3 is built from 15 residues. Trimming left V 6 bases short and J 0 bases short, with 12 bases between. PCR involved 60 Vbeta and 13 Jbeta primers. Assay used: immunoSEQ multiplex PCR; TCRdb lists only in-frame clones, some missing. The data show about 190,000 clones, about 80% seen once. Concerning this clone itself: Its antigen is as yet unknown.

Sequences were obtained from PBMCs. The V and J genes are TRBV6-4 and TRBJ2-1; D may be TRBD2 (5 bases). The clonotype comes from a woman between 50 and 59 years old in good health and CMV-seropositive. The CDR3 nucleotides are TGTGCCAGCAGCCCTAGGACTGGCTCCTACAATGAGCAGTTCTTC. Translation gives CASSPRTGSYNEQFF.